What follows describes a single TCR beta chain. This clone's antigen is unknown. No clone much larger than this one lies a single base away; base qualities are absent. TCRbeta CDR3 regions were amplified from genomic DNA by means of the immunoSEQ Assay, a bias-controlled multiplex PCR. On the study's bioinformatics: Within the assay, amplification of reference gene primers was used to estimate how many nucleated cells each sample contained. Sequence reads were collapsed and filtered to measure the absolute abundance of every unique TCRbeta CDR3 rearrangement. For each sample, productive Simpson clonality was calculated as the square root of Simpson's diversity index over productive rearrangements. Imported from immuneACCESS, the table was reduced by TCRdb to in-frame sequences with V and J called. These copies leave out some clones; in studies compared against another copy, an unresolved V gene accounts for under half, and the cause of the remainder is not known. V and J calls and clone size follow that table, whereas D and trimming were derived from the DNA. The sample table contains around 160,000 clones; only one count was recorded for around four fifths of them. The biggest ten clones account for roughly 19% of the sample.

Reading from cysteine to phenylalanine, the CDR3 counts 14 amino acids. Of the read, only the CDR3 DNA is kept; its 42 bases are in frame from base 1. Clipping removes 4 bases from V and 3 bases from J, with 4 as the unmatched junction base count. For CDR1 and CDR2, the germline V gene lists MGHRA and YSYEKL. The entry originates in a study of blood T cell repertoires in COVID-19 (dated by TCRdb to between 2020 and 2021). As for the study more broadly: Samples from collaborators originated in the United States, Italy and Spain and spanned both the acute and convalescent phases of COVID-19. The prospective study material was composed of cDNA or gDNA derived from T cells, B-cell-depleted T cells, or PBMCs. Subjects who had been exposed to COVID-19, were actively infected with it, or had recovered from it provided the deeply sampled blood TCRbeta repertoires that made up the dataset. A freely available public database, intended as a resource for researchers studying the immune response to SARS-CoV-2, is where the repertoires were released. Samples came from the ongoing ImmuneRACE study (first 160 participants) plus 1,254 subjects from 6 global collaborators. A de-identified subject ID, COVID-19 status, age in years and sex were almost always included in the sample metadata. HLA class I and class II types, where available, came from metadata supplied by the sample provider rather than from assay-based typing. Broad study findings and their caveats: How much clinical and demographic metadata was included differed by source and by participant, and the metadata was provided uncurated.

Each collaborating institution followed its own protocols to collect whole blood in K2EDTA tubes. For TCRbeta analysis, collaborators shipped samples as frozen whole blood, isolated PBMCs, or DNA extracted from either of those sample types. Input material: peripheral blood. The TCR sequence derives from a woman aged 80 or over with acute or convalescent COVID-19. In this chain, TRBV4-1 is recombined with TRBJ1-2, with 8 bases matching TRBD1. CDR3 sequence: CASSPQGAYYGYTF. The DNA sequence is TGCGCCAGCAGCCCTCAGGGGGCCTACTATGGCTACACCTTC.